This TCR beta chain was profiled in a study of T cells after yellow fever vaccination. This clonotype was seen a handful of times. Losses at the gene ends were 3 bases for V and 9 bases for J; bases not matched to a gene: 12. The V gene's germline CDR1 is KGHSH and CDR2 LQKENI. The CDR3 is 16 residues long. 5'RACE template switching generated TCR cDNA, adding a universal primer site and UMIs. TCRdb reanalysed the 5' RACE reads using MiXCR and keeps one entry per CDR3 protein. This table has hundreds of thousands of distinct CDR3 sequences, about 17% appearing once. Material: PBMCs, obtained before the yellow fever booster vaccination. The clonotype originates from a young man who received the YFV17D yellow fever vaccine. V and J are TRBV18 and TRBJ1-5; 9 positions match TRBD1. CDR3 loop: CASSPGTGSHWGPQHF. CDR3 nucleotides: TGTGCCAGCTCACCCGGGACAGGGAGCCATTGGGGGCCCCAGCATTTT.